This T cell receptor (beta chain) was profiled in a study of blood T cell repertoires in COVID-19. Study-level background: The United States, Italy and Spain were the sources of the acute and convalescent COVID-19 samples. The cDNA or gDNA used as material had been derived from T cells, B-cell-depleted T cells, or PBMCs.

This clone was detected once. Trimming took off 3 bases at V and 4 bases at J, with 18 bases between the two ends. Germline assignment: CDR1 DFQATT and CDR2 SNEGSKA (reference sequence). The CDR3 sequence is 15 residues long. Generated by immunoSEQ multiplex PCR, the TCRdb table keeps only in-frame clones and is missing some. The sample includes approximately 250,000 clones, 83% of them seen just once. The sequenced sample was peripheral blood. V gene TRBV20-1 combines with J gene TRBJ1-1; no clear D gene. This receptor was identified in a man in his sixties who had recovered from COVID-19. As DNA, the CDR3 is TGCAGTGCTAGTAACCCCTCGGAGACGACCACTGAAGCTTTCTTT. It codes for CSASNPSETTTEAFF.